The sample holds many counts of the clone carrying this T cell receptor (beta chain). Preparation of the TCRbeta library involved a method that used unique molecular identifiers. One entry per CDR3 protein, called by TCRdb with MiXCR from the PCR reads. Of fewer than 130,000 distinct CDR3 sequences in the sample, about a tenth are singletons; the top ten hold roughly 8%. These data come from a study of T-cell reconstitution after alpha-beta-depleted transplantation in children. The V gene's germline CDR1 is SQVTM and CDR2 ANQGSEA. The germline V and J ends were trimmed by 7 bases and 5 bases, with 17 bases remaining between them. The CDR3 covers 13 residues.

Sequences were derived from PBMCs from the stem cell graft donor, sampled from the stem cell graft. The V call is TRBV29-1, the J call TRBJ2-5; D may be TRBD1 (6 bases). This clonotype was obtained from a human donor who donated a stem cell graft to a child with acute lymphoblastic leukemia. For the CDR3, the DNA is TGCAGCGCCAGGGGTACGCCCGCTGAGACCCAGTACTTC. Translating gives CSARGTPAETQYF.